One sample yielded the 26 T cell receptor beta chains listed below, sequenced in a study of CD8 T cells in Susac syndrome. Reverse transcription of about 0.45 to 1 ug RNA was performed with random hexamers. In TCRdb, the immunoSEQ multiplex PCR reads were re-called with MiXCR into one record per CDR3 protein. The sample consists of some 240,000 distinct CDR3 sequences, approximately 95% of them appearing once. The specimen sequenced was CD4+ T cells from PBMCs. The receptor source for this set is a human donor with Susac syndrome.

The chain uses TRBV29-1 and TRBJ2-5, with 8 bases that match TRBD1. Germline trimming cut 7 bases from V and 1 base from J; bases unmatched to any gene: 5. The germline gives CDR1 SQVTM, CDR2 ANQGSEA. This CDR3 contains 13 residues. In nucleotides, the CDR3 is TGCAGCGCGGACAGGGAGATCCAAGAGACCCAGTACTTC. Translation: CSADREIQETQYF.

The chain joins TRBV2 to TRBJ1-2; TRBD1 agrees at 9 bases. CDR1 and CDR2 (germline): SNHLY, FYNNEI. The CDR3 runs to 14 residues. The V and J ends lost 6 bases and 7 bases, in that order; junction bases with no gene match: 9. In DNA, the CDR3 is TGTGCCAGCAGGCGGGACAGGGATATAGGTGGCTACACCTTC. Encoded protein: CASRRDRDIGGYTF.

V gene TRBV30 combines with J gene TRBJ1-2, with D hard to call. Trimming took 0 bases from V and 1 from J, leaving 6 bases between them. The CDR3 covers 13 residues. Germline CDR1 and CDR2: GTSNPN and SVGIG (reference sequence). The CDR3 loop is CAWSVGLNYGYTF. The CDR3 DNA follows: TGTGCCTGGAGTGTAGGCCTTAACTATGGCTACACCTTC.

The chain employs TRBV18 and TRBJ2-7; no clear D gene. Germline loops: CDR1 KGHSH, CDR2 LQKENI. The CDR3 runs 17 residues. The V and J ends lost 3 bases and 0 bases respectively, with 18 bases between them. The CDR3 coding sequence is TGTGCCAGCTCACCCCGGGCAATCCGCGTGACCTCCTACGAGCAGTACTTC. The encoded protein is CASSPRAIRVTSYEQYF. The full variable domain, completed using reference TRBV18 and TRBJ2-7, is NAGVMQNPRHLVRRRGQEARLRCSPMKGHSHVYWYRQLPEEGLKFMVYLQKENIIDESGMPKERFSAEFPKEGPSILRIQQVVRGDSAAYFCASSPRAIRVTSYEQYFGPGTRLTVT.

The chain links TRBV6-1 to TRBJ1-1, with D maybe TRBD1 (6 bases). This CDR3 has 13 amino acids. Germline-derived CDR1 and CDR2 are MNHNS and SASEGT. Trimming shortened V by 6 bases and J by 6 bases, and 14 bases separated the two germline ends. CDR3 sequence reads: CASRGQGTPEAFF. In DNA, the CDR3 is TGTGCCAGCAGGGGGCAGGGGACCCCTGAAGCTTTCTTT.

The chain employs TRBV25-1 and TRBJ2-7; the match to TRBD1 covers 8 bases. V dropped 6 bases and J dropped 3; count of bases not matched to a gene: 7. CDR1 is MGHDK, CDR2 SYGVNS, per germline. The length of the CDR3 is 14 residues. The CDR3, as DNA: TGTGCCAGCAGAAGGACAGGGCTCCACTACGAGCAGTACTTC. It is translated as CASRRTGLHYEQYF.

The chain joins TRBV29-1 to TRBJ2-2; D is ambiguous. Germline assignment: CDR1 SQVTM and CDR2 ANQGSEA. Between the trimmed V and J ends, which lost 6 bases and 6 bases, there was a span of 8 bases. CDR3 length: 11 amino acids. The CDR3 bases are TGCAGCGTCGCGGAGCCCGGGGAGCTGTTTTTT. Translating it yields CSVAEPGELFF.

CDR3 loop: CARAGGSGANVLTF. The CDR3 DNA is TGTGCCAGGGCGGGGGGCAGCGGGGCCAACGTCCTGACTTTC. The chain links TRBV30 to TRBJ2-6; the match to TRBD2 covers 8 bases. This CDR3 contains 14 residues. V lost 8 bases, J lost 4 bases, and 7 bases stayed unmatched. From germline, CDR1 is GTSNPN and CDR2 SVGIG (reference sequence).

The chain employs TRBV5-1 and TRBJ1-2; D is perhaps TRBD1 (6 bases). Germline V gene data show CDR1 as SGHRS and CDR2 as YFSETQ. V was clipped by 6 bases and J by 6 bases, with 12 bases between them. The CDR3 extends over 12 amino acids. The CDR3 loop reads CASTQGIDGYTF. The CDR3 DNA sequence: TGCGCCAGCACTCAGGGGATCGATGGCTACACCTTC. Combining the CDR3 with reference TRBV5-1 and TRBJ1-2 gives the whole variable domain KAGVTQTPRYLIKTRGQQVTLSCSPISGHRSVSWYQQTPGQGLQFLFEYFSETQRNKGNFPGRFSGRQFSNSRSEMNVSTLELGDSALYLCASTQGIDGYTFGSGTRLTVV.

This clonotype showed up just a few times. The chain couples TRBV24-1 to TRBJ2-5, with a weak D call TRBD2 (5 bases). The CDR3 contains 13 residues. The germline V gene encodes CDR1 KGHDR and CDR2 SFDVKD. Trimming took 6 bases from V and 4 from J, leaving 11 bases between them. The DNA for the CDR3 is TGTGCCACCAGTTCCCCGGCGGGAGAGACCCAGTACTTC. Its translation is CATSSPAGETQYF.

The rearrangement joins TRBV5-8 to TRBJ2-5; 7 nucleotides agree with TRBD2. Germline assignment: CDR1 SGHTS and CDR2 YDEGEE. This CDR3 comprises 16 residues. Trimming removed 4 bases from V and 5 bases from J; junction bases left unmatched: 14. CDR3 loop: CASSPGLLGVLETQYF. CDR3 sequence (DNA): TGTGCCAGCAGCCCGGGACTACTGGGAGTACTGGAGACCCAGTACTTC.

CDR3 sequence: CASSWAGTSGLHNEQFF. The CDR3 DNA sequence: TGTGCCAGCAGCTGGGCCGGGACTAGCGGGCTCCACAATGAGCAGTTCTTC. This chain links TRBV7-6 with TRBJ2-1; 12 nucleotides line up with TRBD2. This CDR3 spans 17 amino acids. Unmatched junction bases numbered 9, after V lost 4 bases and J lost 5 bases. Germline V gives CDR1 SGHVS, CDR2 FNYEAQ.

This sequence joins TRBV6-5 and TRBJ1-3; the D is unclear. The CDR3 runs to 13 residues. Trimming removed 8 bases at V and 0 bases at J, with 8 bases between. Germline V lookup: CDR1 MNHEY, CDR2 SVGAGI. As DNA, the CDR3 is TGTGCCAGCGGAAAGAACTCTGGAAACACCATATATTTT. As protein: CASGKNSGNTIYF.

In its sample, this clonotype was seen once. The rearrangement uses TRBV9 and TRBJ1-3; D is unresolved. This CDR3 is 12 amino acids long. Germline lookup yields CDR1 SGDLS and CDR2 YYNGEE. With 2 bases removed from V and 4 bases from J, the gap between germline ends came to 4 bases. This CDR3 is CASSVLGNTIYF. The CDR3 nucleotides read TGTGCCAGCAGCGTCTTGGGAAACACCATATATTTT.

The chain employs TRBV5-4 and TRBJ1-2; D unresolved. Germline loops: CDR1 SGHNT, CDR2 YYREEE (reference sequence). Trimming shortened V by 0 bases and J by 10 bases, and 10 bases separated the two germline ends. CDR3 length: 12 amino acids. CDR3 DNA sequence: TGTGCCAGCAGCTTGGACAGACCGCCCTACACCTTC. Amino acid sequence: CASSLDRPPYTF.

This sequence joins TRBV29-1 and TRBJ2-2, with D possibly matching TRBD2 (6 bases). CDR1 and CDR2 from the germline V gene are SQVTM and ANQGSEA. V shed 2 bases and J shed 1 base, with 8 bases lying between them. The CDR3 is 14 amino acids. The CDR3 DNA sequence: TGCAGCGTTGAAATCGGGGGGAACACCGGGGAGCTGTTTTTT. It yields the protein CSVEIGGNTGELFF.

The chain is built from TRBV20-1 and TRBJ2-2; 16 positions match TRBD2. Losses at the gene ends were 6 bases for V and 3 bases for J; bases not matched to a gene: 7. The CDR3 has 17 amino acids. Germline V gene lookup returns CDR1 DFQATT and CDR2 SNEGSKA (reference sequence). CDR3 protein: CSAPGLAGGPDTGELFF. CDR3 DNA sequence: TGCAGTGCACCGGGACTAGCGGGAGGGCCGGACACCGGGGAGCTGTTTTTT.

The V gene is TRBV27, the J gene TRBJ2-3; no clear D gene. Germline assignment: CDR1 MNHEY and CDR2 SMNVEV (reference sequence). CDR3 length equals 13 residues. Trimming pared 0 bases from V and 2 bases from J, leaving 3 bases between. CDR3 in DNA: TGTGCCAGCAGTTTATCGCACACAGATACGCAGTATTTT. Protein product: CASSLSHTDTQYF.

In nucleotides, the CDR3 is TGTGCCAGCAGCTCGACAGGGACAGGGAGGGGCCACACCTTC. Its translation is CASSSTGTGRGHTF. J is TRBJ1-2 and V is TRBV28; 9 nucleotides align to TRBD1. The ends lost 6 bases at V and 12 bases at J; junction bases unmatched: 14. This CDR3 has 14 amino acids. CDR1 MDHEN and CDR2 SYDVKM come from the germline V gene.

This clonotype came up once. The rearrangement uses TRBV11-2 and TRBJ2-2, with D tentatively TRBD1 or TRBD2 (6 bases each). The CDR3 sequence is 15 residues long. Germline CDR1 reads SGHAT; CDR2 reads FQNNGV. The V end lost 2 bases, the J end lost 7 bases, and 14 bases lay between the germline ends. In DNA, the CDR3 is TGTGCCAGCAGCTTAATAAGGGGGGCAGGCGGGGAGCTGTTTTTT. Protein sequence: CASSLIRGAGGELFF.

CDR3 residues: CASSGLREVYGYTF. The CDR3 nucleotides read TGTGCCAGCAGTGGGCTTCGGGAGGTCTATGGCTACACCTTC. This chain joins TRBV25-1 and TRBJ1-2; no firm D call. CDR1 is MGHDK and CDR2 is SYGVNS in the germline V gene. V was shortened by 4 bases and J by 4 bases, with 13 bases between the two germline ends. There are 14 residues in the CDR3.

This sequence joins TRBV20-1 and TRBJ1-5; D is undetermined. The CDR3 length is 13 residues. Trimming pared 5 bases from V and 4 bases from J, leaving 12 bases between. Germline CDR1 is DFQATT and CDR2 is SNEGSKA (reference sequence). As DNA, the CDR3 is TGCAGTGCTTACGGACGGGGAAATCAGCCCCAGCATTTT. It yields the protein CSAYGRGNQPQHF.

The V call is TRBV7-8, the J call TRBJ1-2, with a tentative D call TRBD1 (6 bases). The germline gives CDR1 SGHVS, CDR2 FQNEAQ. V gave up 1 base and J gave up 0 bases, with 12 bases separating them. This CDR3 is 16 amino acids long. CDR3 amino acids: CASSLVGGAANYGYTF. The CDR3 DNA reads TGTGCCAGCAGCTTAGTTGGGGGGGCGGCTAACTATGGCTACACCTTC.

The V call is TRBV28, the J call TRBJ1-1; D is perhaps TRBD1 (5 bases). Germline CDR1 and CDR2: MDHEN and SYDVKM. V was shortened by 8 bases and J by 7 bases, with 20 bases between the two germline ends. This CDR3 region has 14 residues. This chain's CDR3 is CASLQGSEAGEAFF. The CDR3 nucleotides are TGTGCCAGCCTCCAGGGCTCCGAGGCGGGTGAAGCTTTCTTT.

The J gene is TRBJ2-7, the V gene TRBV27; TRBD1 aligns across 9 bases. J was trimmed by 5 bases and V by 2 bases; bases with no gene match: 7. This CDR3 contains 15 residues. CDR1 is MNHEY and CDR2 is SMNVEV in the germline V gene (reference sequence). The CDR3 here is CASSLQNRDRDEQYF. CDR3 nucleotides: TGTGCCAGCAGTTTACAGAACCGGGACAGGGACGAGCAGTACTTC.

This chain links TRBV28 with TRBJ2-7; the match to TRBD1 covers 7 bases. The CDR3 spans 15 residues. V dropped 3 bases and J dropped 2; count of bases not matched to a gene: 7. Per germline, CDR1 MDHEN and CDR2 SYDVKM. CDR3 nucleotides: TGTGCCAGCAGTTTTCCGACAGGGTACACCTACGAGCAGTACTTC. It translates to CASSFPTGYTYEQYF.